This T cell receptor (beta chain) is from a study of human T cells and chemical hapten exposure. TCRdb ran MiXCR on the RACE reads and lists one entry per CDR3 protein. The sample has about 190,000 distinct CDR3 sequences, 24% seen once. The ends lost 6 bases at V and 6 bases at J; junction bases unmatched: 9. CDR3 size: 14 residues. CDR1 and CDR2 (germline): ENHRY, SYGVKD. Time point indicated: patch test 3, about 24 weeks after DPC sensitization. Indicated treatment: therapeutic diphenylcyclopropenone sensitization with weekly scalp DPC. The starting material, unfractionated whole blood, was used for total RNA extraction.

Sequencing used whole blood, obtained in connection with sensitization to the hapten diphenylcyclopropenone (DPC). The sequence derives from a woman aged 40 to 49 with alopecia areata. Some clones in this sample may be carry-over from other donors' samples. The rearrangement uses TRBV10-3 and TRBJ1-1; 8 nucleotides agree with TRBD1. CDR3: CAIRRQGSFAEAFF. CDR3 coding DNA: TGTGCCATCAGGAGACAGGGGTCTTTCGCTGAAGCTTTCTTT.